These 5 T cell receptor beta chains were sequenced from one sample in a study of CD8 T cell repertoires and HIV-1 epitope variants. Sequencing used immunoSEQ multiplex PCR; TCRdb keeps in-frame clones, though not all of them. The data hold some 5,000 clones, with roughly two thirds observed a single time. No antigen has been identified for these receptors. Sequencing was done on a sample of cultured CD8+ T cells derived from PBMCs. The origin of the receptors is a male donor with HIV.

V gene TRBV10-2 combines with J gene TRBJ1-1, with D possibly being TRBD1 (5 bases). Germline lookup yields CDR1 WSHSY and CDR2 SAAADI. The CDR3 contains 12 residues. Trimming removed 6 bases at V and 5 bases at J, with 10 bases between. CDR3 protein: CASSPGGTEAFF. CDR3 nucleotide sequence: TGCGCCAGCAGCCCCGGGGGGACTGAAGCTTTCTTT.

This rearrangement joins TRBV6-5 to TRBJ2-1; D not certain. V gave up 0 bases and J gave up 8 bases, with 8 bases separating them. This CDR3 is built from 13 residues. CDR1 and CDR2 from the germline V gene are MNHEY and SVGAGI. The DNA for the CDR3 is TGTGCCAGCAGTTACTCGTTAGTCGATGAGCAGTTCTTC. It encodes CASSYSLVDEQFF.

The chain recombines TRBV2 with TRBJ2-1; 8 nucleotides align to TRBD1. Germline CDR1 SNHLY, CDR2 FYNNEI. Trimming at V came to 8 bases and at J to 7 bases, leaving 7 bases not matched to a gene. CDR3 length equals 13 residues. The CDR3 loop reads CASGQGAHNEQFF. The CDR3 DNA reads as TGTGCCAGCGGGCAGGGGGCGCATAATGAGCAGTTCTTC.

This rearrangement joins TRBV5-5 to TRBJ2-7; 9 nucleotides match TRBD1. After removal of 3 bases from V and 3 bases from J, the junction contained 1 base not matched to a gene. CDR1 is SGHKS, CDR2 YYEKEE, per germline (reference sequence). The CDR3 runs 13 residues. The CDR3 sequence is CASSWGQGYEQYF. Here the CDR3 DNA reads TGTGCCAGCAGCTGGGGACAGGGCTACGAGCAGTACTTC. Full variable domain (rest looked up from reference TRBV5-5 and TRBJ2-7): DAGVTQSPTHLIKTRGQQVTLRCSPISGHKSVSWYQQVLGQGPQFIFQYYEKEERGRGNFPDRFSARQFPNYSSELNVNALLLGDSALYLCASSWGQGYEQYFGPGTRLTVT.

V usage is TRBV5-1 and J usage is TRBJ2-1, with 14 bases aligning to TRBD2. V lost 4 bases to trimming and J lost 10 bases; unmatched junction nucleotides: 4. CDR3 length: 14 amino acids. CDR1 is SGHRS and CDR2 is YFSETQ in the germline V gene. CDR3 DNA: TGCGCCAGCAGCCCGAGGACTAGCGGGGGGGAGCAGTTCTTC. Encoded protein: CASSPRTSGGEQFF.